These T cell receptor beta chains were read from a single sample in a study of blood T cell repertoires in COVID-19. The table came from immunoSEQ multiplex PCR; TCRdb's copy has only in-frame clones and leaves some out. The repertoire consists of around 88,000 clones, with 88% occurring once and the leading ten covering around 3%. Sequenced: peripheral blood. The receptors were sampled from an elderly woman with acute or convalescent COVID-19. Each CDR3 is given without its conserved first and last residue.

>TRBJ1-1|12|TRBV6-1
ASSEGGRGTEAF
>TRBJ1-1|14|TRBV4-1
ASSRTDRGWNTEAF
>TRBJ1-6|11|TRBV12-3/TRBV12-4
ASRDREDSPLH
>TRBJ1-1|13|TRBV19
ASRDRANPNTEAF
>TRBJ2-3|12|TRBV11-3
ASRQGLAGDTQY
>TRBJ1-6|11|TRBV3-1/TRBV3-2
ASSQDLNSPLH
>TRBJ1-3|13|TRBV5-6
ASSLGKGPGNTIY
>TRBJ1-6|14|TRBV7-2
ASSETGIVPNSPLH
>TRBJ2-1|12|TRBV5-1
ASSFGQGYNEQF
>TRBJ2-6|15|TRBV18
ASSPQGAKAGANVLT
>TRBJ1-2|11|TRBV30
AWSASANYGYT
>TRBJ2-1|11|TRBV7-7
ASSLGGIDEQF
>TRBJ2-7|13|TRBV6-2/TRBV6-3
ASSSILEAVYEQY
>TRBJ2-7|13|TRBV6-5
ASIIRGTVPYEQY
>TRBJ1-1|11|TRBV12-3/TRBV12-4
ASSFVVNTEAF
>TRBJ2-3|16|TRBV4-1
ASSPLAGRQKSTDTQY
>TRBJ1-5|13|TRBV19
ASTPRGTSNQPQH
>TRBJ2-1|13|TRBV28
ASSSTLSSYNEQF
>TRBJ1-5|12|TRBV18
ASSPQPADQPQH
>TRBJ1-1|13|TRBV18
ASSPRAGEATEAF
>TRBJ2-7|12|TRBV20-1
SASLLAGAREQY
>TRBJ1-2|12|TRBV18
ASSPLSGRDGYT
>TRBJ2-7|11|TRBV18
ASSPPGHYEQY
>TRBJ1-1|11|TRBV5-1
ASSFGMNTEAF
>TRBJ1-5|12|TRBV6-5
ASSLIGGGQPQH
>TRBJ1-6|12|TRBV28
ASSLTGSRPPLH
>TRBJ2-7|11|TRBV11-1
ASSFSGDYEQY
>TRBJ1-6|12|TRBV2
ASSENLIVSPLH
>TRBJ1-2|12|TRBV30
ACLQEKHRGGYT
>TRBJ2-1|15|TRBV18
ASSPYTSGSSYNEQF
>TRBJ2-6|14|TRBV7-9
ASSLGSPDRANVLT
>TRBJ1-1|13|TRBV6-5
ASSYFGGSATEAF
>TRBJ1-2|12|TRBV18
ASSPTGQLYGYT
>TRBJ1-1|11|TRBV7-9
ASSLLEGTEAF
>TRBJ1-2|15|TRBV27
ASSSSRDRAIVGGYT
>TRBJ1-3|13|TRBV7-8
ASSPQGKSGNTIY
>TRBJ2-2|15|TRBV18
ASSPTQGLTYTGELF
>TRBJ2-7|14|TRBV7-8
ASSSGLAGVSYEQY
>TRBJ2-5|14|TRBV30
AWSGESQGVGETQY
>TRBJ1-4|13|TRBV9
ASSVGQLTNEKLF
>TRBJ2-3|12|TRBV29-1
SVEGDRGQYTQY
>TRBJ2-1|13|TRBV9
ASSVTGRAGNEQF
>TRBJ1-1|10|TRBV6-5
ASSPTWPEAF
>TRBJ1-5|17|TRBV5-3
ARSLPGRGAVHSNQPQH
>TRBJ2-7|14|TRBV7-3
ASSLGPGILTGEQY
>TRBJ2-7|9|TRBV6-4
ARRVDYEQY
>TRBJ1-5|12|TRBV5-5
ASSPGGGNQPQH
>TRBJ2-2|14|TRBV24-1
ATSDPRTGDTGELF
>TRBJ1-5|14|TRBV30
AWRGRDRVGNQPQH
>TRBJ1-2|13|TRBV18
ASSATGDVGYGYT
>TRBJ1-6|12|TRBV10-2
ASSPGQGVSPLH
>TRBJ2-7|13|TRBV5-1
ASSFRGGNGYEQY
>TRBJ2-1|14|TRBV7-2
ASSLSGASPYNEQF
>TRBJ1-2|12|TRBV3-1/TRBV3-2
ASSGQGTNYGYT
>TRBJ1-2|15|TRBV5-4
ASSSEQGYGREVGYT
>TRBJ2-7|18|TRBV4-2
ASSQDLTGSSSPPPFEQY
>TRBJ2-7|13|TRBV5-4
ASSSGASGAYEQY